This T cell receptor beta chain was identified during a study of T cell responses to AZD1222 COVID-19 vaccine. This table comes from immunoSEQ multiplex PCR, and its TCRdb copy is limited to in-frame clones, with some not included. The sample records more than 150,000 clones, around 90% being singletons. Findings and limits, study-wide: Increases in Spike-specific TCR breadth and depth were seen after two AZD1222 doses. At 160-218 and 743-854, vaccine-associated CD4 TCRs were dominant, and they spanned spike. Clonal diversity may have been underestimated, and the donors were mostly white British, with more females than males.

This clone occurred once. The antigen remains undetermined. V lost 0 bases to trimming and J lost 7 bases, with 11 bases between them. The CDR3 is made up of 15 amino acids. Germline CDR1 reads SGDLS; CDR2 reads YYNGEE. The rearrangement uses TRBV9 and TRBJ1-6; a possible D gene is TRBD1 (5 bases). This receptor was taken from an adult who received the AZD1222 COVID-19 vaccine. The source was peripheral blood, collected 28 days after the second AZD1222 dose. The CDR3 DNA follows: TGTGCCAGCAGCGTAGCGGGGGGGGAAAATTCACCCCTCCACTTT. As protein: CASSVAGGENSPLHF.